Listed below are T cell receptor beta chains from one sample, sequenced in a study of T cells after somatic rescue of genetic block. Profiling relied on immunoSEQ multiplex PCR, and the TCRdb table lists in-frame clones only, not all of them. Found here are about 15,000 clones, about 70% of them singletons; the top ten hold approximately 14%. The sample consisted of peripheral blood mononuclear cells (PBMCs). Receptors originate from a boy between 10 and 17 years old. Both conserved end residues are part of each CDR3. D genes are given only for firm matches. A row's size may be missing; if present it is once, few, many or a size class.

size	V	J	D	DNA	CDR3
-	TRBV2	TRBJ1-5	-	TGTGCCAGCAGTGACCCCAGGGTTAGCAATCAGCCCCAGCATTTT	CASSDPRVSNQPQHF
-	TRBV7-3	TRBJ2-3	TRBD2	TGTGCCAGCAGCTTCGGACTAGCGGGAGGTCTTGGCACAGATACGCAGTATTTT	CASSFGLAGGLGTDTQYF
-	TRBV6-5	TRBJ1-1	-	TGTGCCAGCAGGGAAGCGAGGGTGAACACTGAAGCTTTCTTT	CASREARVNTEAFF
-	TRBV6-5	TRBJ2-3	-	TGTGCCAGCAGTTTCGCGCGGGGAGGCACAGATACGCAGTATTTT	CASSFARGGTDTQYF
-	TRBV30	TRBJ1-2	TRBD1	TGTGCCTGGAGGTTGGAGACAGGGGCCCTCTTAGGAACCTTC	CAWRLETGALLGTF
few	TRBV19	TRBJ1-1	-	TGTGCCAGTAGTACCAGGGTCAGCACTGAAGCTTTCTTT	CASSTRVSTEAFF
-	TRBV23-1	TRBJ2-5	TRBD2	TGCGCCAGCAGTCAATGTGGACTAGCGGGAAAAGAGACCCAGTACTTC	CASSQCGLAGKETQYF
few	TRBV27	TRBJ2-1	-	TGTGCCAGCAAAAAGGACTCCTACAATGAGCAGTTCTTC	CASKKDSYNEQFF
-	TRBV30	TRBJ2-4	-	TGTGCCTGGACGGTGGGGTTAGCCAAAAACATTCAGTACTTC	CAWTVGLAKNIQYF
-	TRBV28	TRBJ1-1	-	TGTGCCAGCACCTTGTATGAGGGGAGGGCTGAAGCTTTCTTT	CASTLYEGRAEAFF
-	TRBV5-1	TRBJ2-5	-	TGCGCCAGCAGCTTACAAGAGACCCAGTACTTC	CASSLQETQYF
-	TRBV9	TRBJ2-6	TRBD1	TGTGCCAGCAGCGTAGTATCAGGGGGTGGGGCCAACGTCCTGACTTTC	CASSVVSGGGANVLTF
-	TRBV27	TRBJ2-3	TRBD1	TGTGCCAGCAGTTTATCGGACCCGGGACAGCATTACACAGATACGCAGTATTTT	CASSLSDPGQHYTDTQYF
-	TRBV6-1	TRBJ1-1	-	TGTGCCAGCAGTGAAAGGGGGGGCCGGAACACTGAAGCTTTCTTT	CASSERGGRNTEAFF
-	TRBV5-1	TRBJ2-7	-	TGCGCCAGCAGCCCTGCTTATACAGGTTTCTCCTACGAGCAGTACTTC	CASSPAYTGFSYEQYF
medium-sized	TRBV6-6	TRBJ1-1	TRBD1	TGTGCCAGCAGTCACGACAGGGGTGACACTGAAGCTTTCTTT	CASSHDRGDTEAFF
few	TRBV5-4	TRBJ2-5	-	TGTGCCAGCAGCCAACAGGGTAGGGAAGAGACCCAGTACTTC	CASSQQGREETQYF
-	TRBV7-2	TRBJ2-7	-	TGTGCCAGCAGCCCCAGGGTTTGGTACGAGCAGTACTTC	CASSPRVWYEQYF